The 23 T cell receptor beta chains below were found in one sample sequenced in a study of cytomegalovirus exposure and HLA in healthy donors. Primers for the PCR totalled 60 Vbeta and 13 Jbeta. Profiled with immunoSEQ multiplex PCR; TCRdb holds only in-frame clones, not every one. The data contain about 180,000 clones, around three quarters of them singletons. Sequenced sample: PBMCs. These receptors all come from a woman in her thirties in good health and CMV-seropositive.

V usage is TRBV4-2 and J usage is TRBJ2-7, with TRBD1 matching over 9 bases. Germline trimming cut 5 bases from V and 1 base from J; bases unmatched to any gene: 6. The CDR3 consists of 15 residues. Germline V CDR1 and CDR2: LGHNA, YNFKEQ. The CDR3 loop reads CASSVPGQGSYEQYF. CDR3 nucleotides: TGTGCCAGCAGCGTCCCGGGACAGGGTTCCTACGAGCAGTACTTC.

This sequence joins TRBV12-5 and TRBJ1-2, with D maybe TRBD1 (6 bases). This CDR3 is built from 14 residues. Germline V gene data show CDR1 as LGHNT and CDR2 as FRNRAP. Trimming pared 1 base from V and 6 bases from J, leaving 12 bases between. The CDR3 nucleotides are TGTGCTAGTGGTTTGGCCCCCAGGGGTGATGGCTACACCTTC. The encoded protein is CASGLAPRGDGYTF.

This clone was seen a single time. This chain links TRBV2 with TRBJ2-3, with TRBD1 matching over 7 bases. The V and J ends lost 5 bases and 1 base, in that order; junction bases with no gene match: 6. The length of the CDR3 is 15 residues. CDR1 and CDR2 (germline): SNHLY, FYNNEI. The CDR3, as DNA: TGTGCCAGCAGTCTCGACAGGGTTGGCACAGATACGCAGTATTTT. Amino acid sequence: CASSLDRVGTDTQYF.

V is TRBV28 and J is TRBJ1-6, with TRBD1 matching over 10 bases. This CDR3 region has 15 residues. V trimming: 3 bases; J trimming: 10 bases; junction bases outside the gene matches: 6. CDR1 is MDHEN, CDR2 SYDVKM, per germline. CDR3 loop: CASSLGDRGGSPLHF. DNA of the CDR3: TGTGCCAGCAGTTTGGGGGACAGGGGTGGCTCACCCCTCCACTTT.

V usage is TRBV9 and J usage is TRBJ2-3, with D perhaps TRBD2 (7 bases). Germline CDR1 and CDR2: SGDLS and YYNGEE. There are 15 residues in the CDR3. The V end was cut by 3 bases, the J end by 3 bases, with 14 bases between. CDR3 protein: CASSAWGGKTDTQYF. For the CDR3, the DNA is TGTGCCAGCAGCGCCTGGGGGGGCAAGACAGATACGCAGTATTTT.

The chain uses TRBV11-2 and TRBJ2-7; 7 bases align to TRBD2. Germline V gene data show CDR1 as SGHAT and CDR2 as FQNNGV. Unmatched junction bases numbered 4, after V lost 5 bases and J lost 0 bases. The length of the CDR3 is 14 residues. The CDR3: CASSPREGSYEQYF. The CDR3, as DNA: TGTGCCAGCAGCCCCAGGGAGGGCTCCTACGAGCAGTACTTC.

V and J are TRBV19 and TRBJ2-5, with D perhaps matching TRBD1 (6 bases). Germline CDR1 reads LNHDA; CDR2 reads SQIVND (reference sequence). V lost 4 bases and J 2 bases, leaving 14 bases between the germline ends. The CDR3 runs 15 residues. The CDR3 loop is CASSTLWDTQETQYF. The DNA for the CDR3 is TGTGCCAGTAGTACTCTGTGGGACACACAAGAGACCCAGTACTTC.

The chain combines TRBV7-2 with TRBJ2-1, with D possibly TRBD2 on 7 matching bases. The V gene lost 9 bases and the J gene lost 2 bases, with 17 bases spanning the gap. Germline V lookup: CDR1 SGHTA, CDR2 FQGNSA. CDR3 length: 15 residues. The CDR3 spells CASTRGGEPYNEQFF. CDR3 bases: TGTGCCAGTACAAGGGGGGGCGAACCCTACAATGAGCAGTTCTTC.

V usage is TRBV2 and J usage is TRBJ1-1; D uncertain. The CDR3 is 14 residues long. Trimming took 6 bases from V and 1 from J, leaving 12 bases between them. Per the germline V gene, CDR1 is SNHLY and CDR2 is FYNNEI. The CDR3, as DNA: TGTGCCAGCAGCGGGGAGCAAGCGAACACTGAAGCTTTCTTT. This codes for CASSGEQANTEAFF.

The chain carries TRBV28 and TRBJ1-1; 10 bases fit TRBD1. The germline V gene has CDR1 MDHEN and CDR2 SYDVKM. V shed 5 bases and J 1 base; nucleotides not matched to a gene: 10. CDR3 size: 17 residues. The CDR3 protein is CASSLQGQGSWNTEAFF. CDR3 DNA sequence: TGTGCCAGCAGTCTACAGGGACAGGGGTCATGGAACACTGAAGCTTTCTTT.

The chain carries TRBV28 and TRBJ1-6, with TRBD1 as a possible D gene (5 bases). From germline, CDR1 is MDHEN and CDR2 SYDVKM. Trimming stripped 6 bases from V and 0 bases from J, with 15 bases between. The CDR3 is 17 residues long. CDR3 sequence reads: CASSPGGSGSYNSPLHF. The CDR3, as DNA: TGTGCCAGCAGCCCTGGGGGGTCCGGCTCCTATAATTCACCCCTCCACTTT. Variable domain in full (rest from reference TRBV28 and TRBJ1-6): DVKVTQSSRYLVKRTGEKVFLECVQDMDHENMFWYRQDPGLGLRLIYFSYDVKMKEKGDIPEGYSVSREKKERFSLILESASTNQTSMYLCASSPGGSGSYNSPLHFGNGTRLTVT.

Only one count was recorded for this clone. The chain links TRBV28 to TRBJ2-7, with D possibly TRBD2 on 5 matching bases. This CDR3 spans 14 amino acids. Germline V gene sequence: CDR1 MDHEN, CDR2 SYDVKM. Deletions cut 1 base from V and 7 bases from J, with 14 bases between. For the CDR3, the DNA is TGTGCCAGCAGTTTATCTTTACCCACGGGGGAGCAGTACTTC. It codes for CASSLSLPTGEQYF.

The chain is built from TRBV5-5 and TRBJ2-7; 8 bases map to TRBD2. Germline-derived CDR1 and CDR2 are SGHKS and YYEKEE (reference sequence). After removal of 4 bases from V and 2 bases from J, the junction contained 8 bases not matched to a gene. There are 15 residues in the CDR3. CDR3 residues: CASSPGLELTYEQYF. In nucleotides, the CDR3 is TGTGCCAGCAGCCCGGGACTAGAGCTTACCTACGAGCAGTACTTC. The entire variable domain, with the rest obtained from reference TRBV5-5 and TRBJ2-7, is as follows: DAGVTQSPTHLIKTRGQQVTLRCSPISGHKSVSWYQQVLGQGPQFIFQYYEKEERGRGNFPDRFSARQFPNYSSELNVNALLLGDSALYLCASSPGLELTYEQYFGPGTRLTVT.

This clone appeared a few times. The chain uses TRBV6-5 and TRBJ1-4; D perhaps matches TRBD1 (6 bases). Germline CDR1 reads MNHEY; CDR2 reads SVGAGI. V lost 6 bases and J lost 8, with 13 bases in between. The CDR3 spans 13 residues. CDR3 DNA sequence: TGTGCCAGCAGACGGGGGGCGTCAGAAAAACTGTTTTTT. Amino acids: CASRRGASEKLFF.

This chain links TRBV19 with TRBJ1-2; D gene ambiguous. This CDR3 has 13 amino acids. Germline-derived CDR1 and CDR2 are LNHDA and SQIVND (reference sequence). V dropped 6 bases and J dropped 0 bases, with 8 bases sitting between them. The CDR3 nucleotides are TGTGCCAGTAGACCTGAGACTAACTATGGCTACACCTTC. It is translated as CASRPETNYGYTF.

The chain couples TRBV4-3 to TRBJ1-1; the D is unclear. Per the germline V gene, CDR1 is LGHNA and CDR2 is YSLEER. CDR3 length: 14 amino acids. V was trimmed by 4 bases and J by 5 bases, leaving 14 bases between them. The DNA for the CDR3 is TGCGCCAGCAGCCCCAAAGAGGGCAGGACTGAAGCTTTCTTT. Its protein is CASSPKEGRTEAFF.

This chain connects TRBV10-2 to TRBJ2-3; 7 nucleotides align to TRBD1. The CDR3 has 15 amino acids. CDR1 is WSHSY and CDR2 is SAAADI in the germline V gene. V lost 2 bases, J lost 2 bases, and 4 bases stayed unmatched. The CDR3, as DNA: TGCGCCAGCAGTGAGCGGGACAGAATCACAGATACGCAGTATTTT. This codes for CASSERDRITDTQYF.

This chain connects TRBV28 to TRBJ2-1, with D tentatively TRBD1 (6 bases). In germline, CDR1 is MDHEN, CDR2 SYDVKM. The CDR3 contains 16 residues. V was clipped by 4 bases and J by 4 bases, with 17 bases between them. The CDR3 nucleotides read TGTGCCAGCAGTTCAACAGGGCTCCCCCTATACAATGAGCAGTTCTTC. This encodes CASSSTGLPLYNEQFF.

CDR3 in amino acids: CASSQTGGAHGYTF. The CDR3 nucleotides are TGTGCCAGTAGTCAAACAGGGGGCGCCCATGGCTACACCTTC. The chain couples TRBV19 to TRBJ1-2, with 9 nucleotides matching TRBD1. Germline trimming cut 5 bases from V and 6 bases from J; bases unmatched to any gene: 7. The CDR3 length is 14 residues. Looked up from germline, CDR1 is LNHDA and CDR2 is SQIVND (reference sequence). Combining the CDR3 with reference TRBV19 and TRBJ1-2 gives the whole variable domain DGGITQSPKYLFRKEGQNVTLSCEQNLNHDAMYWYRQDPGQGLRLIYYSQIVNDFQKGDIAEGYSVSREKKESFPLTVTSAQKNPTAFYLCASSQTGGAHGYTFGSGTRLTVV.

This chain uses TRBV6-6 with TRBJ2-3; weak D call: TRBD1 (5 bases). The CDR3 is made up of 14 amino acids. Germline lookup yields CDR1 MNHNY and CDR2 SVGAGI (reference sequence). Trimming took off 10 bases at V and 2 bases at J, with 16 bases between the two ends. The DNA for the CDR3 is TGTGCCACCAACCCACTGGACACCACAGATACGCAGTATTTT. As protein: CATNPLDTTDTQYF.

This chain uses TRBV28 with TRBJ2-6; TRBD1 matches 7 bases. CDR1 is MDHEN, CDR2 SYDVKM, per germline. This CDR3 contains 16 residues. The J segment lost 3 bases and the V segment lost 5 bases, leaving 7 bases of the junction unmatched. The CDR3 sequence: CASSTGVRSGANVLTF. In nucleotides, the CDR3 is TGTGCCAGCAGTACAGGGGTTAGGAGTGGGGCCAACGTCCTGACTTTC.

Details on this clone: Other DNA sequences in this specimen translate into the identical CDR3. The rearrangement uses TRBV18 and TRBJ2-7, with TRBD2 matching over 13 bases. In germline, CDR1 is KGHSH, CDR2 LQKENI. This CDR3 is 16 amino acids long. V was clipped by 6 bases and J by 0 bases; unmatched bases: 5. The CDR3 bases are TGTGCCAGCTCTCCCCGACTAGCGGGGGGCTCCTACGAGCAGTACTTC. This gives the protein CASSPRLAGGSYEQYF.

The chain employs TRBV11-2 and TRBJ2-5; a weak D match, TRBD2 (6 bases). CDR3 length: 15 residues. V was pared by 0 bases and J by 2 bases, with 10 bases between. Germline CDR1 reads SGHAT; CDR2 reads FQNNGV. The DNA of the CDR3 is TGTGCCAGCAGCTTAGAGGCGGGGTGGCAAGAGACCCAGTACTTC. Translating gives CASSLEAGWQETQYF.